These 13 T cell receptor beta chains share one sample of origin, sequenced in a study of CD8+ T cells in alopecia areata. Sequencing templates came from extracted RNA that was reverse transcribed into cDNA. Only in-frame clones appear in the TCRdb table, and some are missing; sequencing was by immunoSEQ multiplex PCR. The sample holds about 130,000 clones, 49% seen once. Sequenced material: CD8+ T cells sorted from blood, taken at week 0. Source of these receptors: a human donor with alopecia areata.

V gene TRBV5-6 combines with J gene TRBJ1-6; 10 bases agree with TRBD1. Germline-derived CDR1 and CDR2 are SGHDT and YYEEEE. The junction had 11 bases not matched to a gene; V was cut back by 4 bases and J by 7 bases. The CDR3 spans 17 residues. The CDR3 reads CASSPSGTGEFNSPLHF. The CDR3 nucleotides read TGTGCCAGCAGCCCCTCTGGGACAGGGGAATTCAATTCACCCCTCCACTTT.

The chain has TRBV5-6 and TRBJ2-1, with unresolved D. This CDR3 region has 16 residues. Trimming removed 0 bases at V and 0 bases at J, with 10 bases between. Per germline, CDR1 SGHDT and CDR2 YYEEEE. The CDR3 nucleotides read TGTGCCAGCAGCTTGGGGGTGACCAGCTCCTACAATGAGCAGTTCTTC. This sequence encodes CASSLGVTSSYNEQFF. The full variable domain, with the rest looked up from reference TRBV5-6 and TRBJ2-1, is DAGVTQSPTHLIKTRGQQVTLRCSPKSGHDTVSWYQQALGQGPQFIFQYYEEEERQRGNFPDRFSGHQFPNYSSELNVNALLLGDSALYLCASSLGVTSSYNEQFFGPGTRLTVL.

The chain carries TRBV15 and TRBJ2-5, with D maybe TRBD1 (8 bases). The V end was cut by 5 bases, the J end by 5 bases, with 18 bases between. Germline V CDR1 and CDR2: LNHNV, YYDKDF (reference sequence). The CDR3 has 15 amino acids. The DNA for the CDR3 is TGTGCCACCAGCGGCACAGGGGGGGAGGTCGAGACCCAGTACTTC. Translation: CATSGTGGEVETQYF. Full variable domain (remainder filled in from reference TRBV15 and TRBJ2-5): DAMVIQNPRYQVTQFGKPVTLSCSQTLNHNVMYWYQQKSSQAPKLLFHYYDKDFNNEADTPDNFQSRRPNTSFCFLDIRSPGLGDTAMYLCATSGTGGEVETQYFGPGTRLLVL.

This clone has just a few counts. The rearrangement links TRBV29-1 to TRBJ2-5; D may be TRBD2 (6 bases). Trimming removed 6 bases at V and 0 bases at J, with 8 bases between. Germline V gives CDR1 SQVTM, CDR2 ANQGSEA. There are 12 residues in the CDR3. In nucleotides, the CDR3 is TGCAGCGTGGAGGGGTACCAAGAGACCCAGTACTTC. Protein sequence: CSVEGYQETQYF.

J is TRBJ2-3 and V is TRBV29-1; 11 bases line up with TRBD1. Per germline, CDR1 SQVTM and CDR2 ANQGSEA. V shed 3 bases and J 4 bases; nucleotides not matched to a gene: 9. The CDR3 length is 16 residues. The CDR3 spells CSVELAPDRGPDTQYF. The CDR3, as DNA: TGCAGCGTTGAGTTGGCCCCGGACAGGGGGCCAGATACGCAGTATTTT.

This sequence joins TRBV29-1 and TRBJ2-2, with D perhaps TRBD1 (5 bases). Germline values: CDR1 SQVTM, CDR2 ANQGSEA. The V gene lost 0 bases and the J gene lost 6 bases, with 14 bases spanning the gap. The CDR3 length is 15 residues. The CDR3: CSVEDWAGRPGELFF. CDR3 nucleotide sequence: TGCAGCGTTGAAGACTGGGCAGGGCGACCCGGGGAGCTGTTTTTT.

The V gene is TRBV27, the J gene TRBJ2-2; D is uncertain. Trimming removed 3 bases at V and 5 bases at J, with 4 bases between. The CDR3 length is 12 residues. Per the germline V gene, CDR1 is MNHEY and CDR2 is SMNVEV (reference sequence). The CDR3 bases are TGTGCCAGCAGTTTTCGGACCGGGGAGCTGTTTTTT. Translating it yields CASSFRTGELFF.

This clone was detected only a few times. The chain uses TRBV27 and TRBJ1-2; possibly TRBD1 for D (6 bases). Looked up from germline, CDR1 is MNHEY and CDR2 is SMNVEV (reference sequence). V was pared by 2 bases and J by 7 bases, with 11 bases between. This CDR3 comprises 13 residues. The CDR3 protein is CASSLLGAPGYTF. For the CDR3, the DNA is TGTGCCAGCAGTTTACTGGGGGCGCCTGGCTACACCTTC.

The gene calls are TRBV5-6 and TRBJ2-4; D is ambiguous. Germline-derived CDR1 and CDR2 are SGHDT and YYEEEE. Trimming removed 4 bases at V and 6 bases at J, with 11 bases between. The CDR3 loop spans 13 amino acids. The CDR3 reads CASSLRRRNIQYF. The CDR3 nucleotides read TGTGCCAGCAGCCTTCGAAGGAGAAACATTCAGTACTTC.

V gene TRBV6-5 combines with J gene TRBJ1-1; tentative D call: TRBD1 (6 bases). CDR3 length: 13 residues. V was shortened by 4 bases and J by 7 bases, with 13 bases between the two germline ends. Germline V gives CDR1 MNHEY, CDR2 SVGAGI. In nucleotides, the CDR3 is TGTGCCAGCAGTTTTGAGACAGGCTTTGAAGCTTTCTTT. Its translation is CASSFETGFEAFF.

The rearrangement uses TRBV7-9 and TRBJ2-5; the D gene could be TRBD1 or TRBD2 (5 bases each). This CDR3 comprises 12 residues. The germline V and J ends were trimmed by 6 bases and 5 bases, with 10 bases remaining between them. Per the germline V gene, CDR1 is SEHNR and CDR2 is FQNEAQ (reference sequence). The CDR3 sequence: CASSGDEETQYF. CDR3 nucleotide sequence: TGTGCCAGCAGTGGGGACGAGGAGACCCAGTACTTC. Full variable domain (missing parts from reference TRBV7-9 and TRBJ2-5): DTGVSQNPRHKITKRGQNVTFRCDPISEHNRLYWYRQTLGQGPEFLTYFQNEAQLEKSRLLSDRFSAERPKGSFSTLEIQRTEQGDSAMYLCASSGDEETQYFGPGTRLLVL.

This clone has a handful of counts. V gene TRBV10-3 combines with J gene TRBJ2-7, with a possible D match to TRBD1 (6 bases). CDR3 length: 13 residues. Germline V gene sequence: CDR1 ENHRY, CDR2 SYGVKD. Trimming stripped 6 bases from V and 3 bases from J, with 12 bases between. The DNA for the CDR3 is TGTGCCATCAGCACCGGGGACAACTACGAGCAGTACTTC. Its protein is CAISTGDNYEQYF.

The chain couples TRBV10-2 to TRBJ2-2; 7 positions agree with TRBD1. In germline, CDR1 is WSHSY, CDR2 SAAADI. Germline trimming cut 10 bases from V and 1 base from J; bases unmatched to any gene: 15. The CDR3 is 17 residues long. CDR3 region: CAISASSGTVNTGELFF. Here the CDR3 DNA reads TGCGCCATCTCGGCGTCTTCCGGGACAGTGAACACCGGGGAGCTGTTTTTT.